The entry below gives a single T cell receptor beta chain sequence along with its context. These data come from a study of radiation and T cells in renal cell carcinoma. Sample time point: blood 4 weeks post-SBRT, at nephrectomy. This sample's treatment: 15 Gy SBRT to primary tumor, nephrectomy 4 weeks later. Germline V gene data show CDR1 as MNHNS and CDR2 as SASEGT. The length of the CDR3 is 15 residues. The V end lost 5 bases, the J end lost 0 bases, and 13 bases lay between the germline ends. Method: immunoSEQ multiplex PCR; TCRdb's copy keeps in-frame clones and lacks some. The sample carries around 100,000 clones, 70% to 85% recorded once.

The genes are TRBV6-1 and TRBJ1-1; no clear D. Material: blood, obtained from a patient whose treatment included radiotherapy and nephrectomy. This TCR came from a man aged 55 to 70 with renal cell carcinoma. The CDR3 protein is CASSSIGGLNTEAFF. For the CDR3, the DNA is TGTGCCAGCAGTAGCATTGGAGGGTTGAACACTGAAGCTTTCTTT.